Listed below are T cell receptor beta chains from one sample, sequenced in a study of cytomegalovirus exposure and HLA in healthy donors. Data came from immunoSEQ multiplex PCR; TCRdb stores just in-frame clones and leaves some out. The sample yields tens of thousands of clones, 86% seen once. The sequenced material came from PBMCs. Receptors originate from a man aged 30 to 45 in good health and CMV-seropositive. The CDR3 runs from the conserved cysteine through the conserved F or W. The order of the fields is J gene, clone size, V gene, D gene, CDR3 length, CDR3 protein, CDR3 DNA. A D gene is named only where the DNA matches it firmly. Clone size, where shown, is once, few, many, or a class for clones that have expanded.

>TRBJ2-3|-|TRBV5-1|-|17
CASTLNPGGSSTDTQYF
TGCGCCAGCACCCTGAACCCCGGCGGGTCCAGCACAGATACGCAGTATTTT
>TRBJ1-5|-|TRBV4-1|-|16
CASSQDSRESRFPQHF
TGCGCCAGCAGCCAAGATAGTAGAGAAAGCCGGTTTCCCCAGCATTTT
>TRBJ2-1|few|TRBV7-9|TRBD2|15
CASSLVRTRGNEQFF
TGTGCCAGCAGCTTAGTCAGGACTAGAGGCAATGAGCAGTTCTTC
>TRBJ2-2|few|TRBV6-5|TRBD2|15
CASSYGTSDTGELFF
TGTGCCAGCAGTTACGGGACTAGCGACACCGGGGAGCTGTTTTTT
>TRBJ2-5|-|TRBV2|TRBD2|17
CASSEAGLAGVGETQYF
TGTGCCAGCAGTGAAGCGGGACTAGCGGGAGTAGGGGAGACCCAGTACTTC
>TRBJ1-2|-|TRBV28|TRBD1|13
CASTRGGGYGYTF
TGTGCCAGTACGCGAGGGGGCGGCTATGGCTACACCTTC
>TRBJ1-2|-|TRBV18|TRBD1|13
CASSRRQGIGYTF
TGTGCCAGCTCACGAAGACAGGGAATCGGCTACACCTTC
>TRBJ1-1|-|TRBV21-1|-|15
CASSPGTGVGTEAFF
TGTGCCAGCAGCCCCGGGACAGGGGTAGGCACTGAAGCTTTCTTT
>TRBJ2-1|-|TRBV29-1|-|11
CSGRAHNEQFF
TGCAGCGGCCGAGCTCACAATGAGCAGTTCTTC
>TRBJ1-5|few|TRBV4-1|-|14
CASSQARGTQPQHF
TGCGCCAGCAGCCAAGCCAGGGGAACCCAGCCCCAGCATTTT
>TRBJ2-5|-|TRBV5-1|TRBD1|14
CASSSGQGTETQYF
TGCGCCAGCAGCTCGGGACAGGGGACTGAGACCCAGTACTTC
>TRBJ2-7|-|TRBV4-1|TRBD2|16
CASSQEASGASYEQYF
TGCGCCAGCAGCCAAGAGGCTAGCGGGGCCTCCTACGAGCAGTACTTC
>TRBJ2-7|-|TRBV7-8|TRBD2|16
CASSLDPAGGPYEQYF
TGTGCCAGCAGCTTAGATCCAGCGGGAGGGCCCTACGAGCAGTACTTC
>TRBJ2-2|-|TRBV9|-|13
CASSVGGSGELFF
TGTGCCAGCAGCGTAGGGGGCTCAGGGGAGCTGTTTTTT
>TRBJ1-1|-|TRBV10-2|-|11
CASSDTGEAFF
TGCGCCAGCAGTGATACCGGGGAAGCTTTCTTT
>TRBJ2-6|-|TRBV6-5|-|14
CASSYSYGANVLTF
TGTGCCAGCAGTTACTCGTATGGGGCCAACGTCCTGACTTTC
>TRBJ2-5|few|TRBV5-1|TRBD1|15
CASSQAGTGEETQYF
TGCGCCAGCAGCCAAGCCGGGACAGGGGAAGAGACCCAGTACTTC
>TRBJ1-2|-|TRBV6-6|-|13
CASRGWEHYGYTF
TGTGCCAGCCGAGGATGGGAGCACTATGGCTACACCTTC
>TRBJ1-3|-|TRBV28|-|15
CASSSGGVAGNTIYF
TGTGCCAGCAGCTCAGGCGGGGTTGCAGGAAACACCATATATTTT
>TRBJ1-2|once|TRBV5-1|-|15
CASSLGTRGTYGYTF
TGCGCCAGCAGCTTGGGAACCAGGGGAACTTATGGCTACACCTTC
>TRBJ2-3|-|TRBV4-1|-|13
CASSQEARDTQYF
TGCGCCAGCAGCCAAGAAGCAAGAGATACGCAGTATTTT
>TRBJ2-7|-|TRBV15|TRBD1|14
CATSKAGTGKEQYF
TGTGCCACCAGCAAGGCCGGGACAGGGAAAGAGCAGTACTTC
>TRBJ2-5|-|TRBV19|-|14
CASSIARNGGTQYF
TGTGCCAGTAGTATAGCTAGGAACGGAGGGACCCAGTACTTC
>TRBJ2-7|once|TRBV15|-|14
CATSSGPSTYEQYF
TGTGCCACCAGCTCTGGTCCCAGTACCTACGAGCAGTACTTC
>TRBJ2-7|-|TRBV10-3|TRBD2|13
CATRGLAGSEQYF
TGTGCCACCCGGGGACTAGCGGGTAGTGAGCAGTACTTC
>TRBJ2-1|-|TRBV6-1|-|14
CASSEVQLANEQFF
TGTGCCAGCAGTGAAGTTCAACTAGCCAATGAGCAGTTCTTC
>TRBJ2-1|-|TRBV28|-|16
CASTSSRVSSYNEQFF
TGTGCCAGCACCTCATCCAGGGTGAGCTCCTACAATGAGCAGTTCTTC
>TRBJ1-5|-|TRBV28|-|15
CASSFLQYSNQPQHF
TGTGCCAGCAGTTTTTTACAGTATAGCAATCAGCCCCAGCATTTT
>TRBJ2-3|-|TRBV7-9|-|14
CASRFQGGADTQYF
TGTGCCAGCCGCTTCCAGGGCGGGGCAGATACGCAGTATTTT
>TRBJ2-5|-|TRBV7-9|-|13
CASSLDLSGSGYF
TGTGCCAGCAGCTTAGATTTATCCGGGAGTGGCTACTTC
>TRBJ2-2|-|TRBV2|TRBD1|15
CASTLPEGATGELFF
TGTGCCAGCACACTGCCTGAGGGGGCCACCGGGGAGCTGTTTTTT
>TRBJ1-2|-|TRBV21-1|-|16
CASSKLVGARVYGYTF
TGTGCCAGCAGCAAACTGGTGGGGGCTCGAGTCTATGGCTACACCTTC
>TRBJ1-2|-|TRBV7-2|TRBD1|14
CASSFRQGYYGYTF
TGTGCCAGCAGCTTTCGACAGGGGTATTATGGCTACACCTTC
>TRBJ1-4|-|TRBV11-2|TRBD1|14
CASSRTGGYEKLFF
TGTGCCAGCAGCAGGACAGGGGGCTATGAAAAACTGTTTTTT
>TRBJ1-2|-|TRBV4-1|TRBD1|13
CASSPGGRSGYTF
TGCGCCAGCAGCCCAGGGGGTCGTAGTGGCTACACCTTC
>TRBJ1-5|few|TRBV10-3|-|15
CAISVQQGGIQPQHF
TGTGCCATCAGTGTTCAACAGGGAGGGATTCAGCCCCAGCATTTT
>TRBJ2-1|-|TRBV10-2|-|17
CASSEKIRRVLSGEQFF
TGCGCCAGCAGTGAGAAAATTCGCAGGGTGTTAAGTGGGGAGCAGTTCTTC
>TRBJ2-1|-|TRBV6-1|TRBD2|14
CASIPGTTYNEQFF
TGTGCCAGCATCCCTGGGACTACCTACAATGAGCAGTTCTTC
>TRBJ2-7|-|TRBV5-1|-|14
CASSLGAGPYEQYF
TGCGCCAGCAGCTTGGGCGCAGGTCCCTACGAGCAGTACTTC
>TRBJ2-3|-|TRBV6-6|TRBD2|16
CASSYAGLAGTDTQYF
TGTGCCAGCAGTTATGCGGGACTAGCTGGCACAGATACGCAGTATTTT
>TRBJ2-1|few|TRBV5-4|-|15
CASSLVGTLYNEQFF
TGTGCCAGCAGCTTGGTTGGGACTCTATACAATGAGCAGTTCTTC
>TRBJ2-3|-|TRBV29-1|-|14
CSVEPGVGTDTQYF
TGCAGCGTTGAACCCGGGGTAGGCACAGATACGCAGTATTTT
>TRBJ2-7|-|TRBV10-1|TRBD1|11
CASSDRGEQYF
TGCGCCAGCAGCGACAGGGGCGAGCAGTACTTC
>TRBJ2-7|few|TRBV7-8|TRBD2|16
CASSLGLAGAHYEQYF
TGTGCCAGCAGCTTGGGACTAGCGGGAGCCCACTACGAGCAGTACTTC
>TRBJ2-7|-|TRBV5-6|-|13
CASSLQGDYEQYF
TGTGCCAGCAGCTTACAGGGTGATTACGAGCAGTACTTC
>TRBJ1-5|-|TRBV5-6|-|14
CASSSGQPNQPQHF
TGTGCCAGCAGCTCTGGACAGCCTAATCAGCCCCAGCATTTT
>TRBJ1-1|-|TRBV28|-|14
CASSYLGGNTEAFF
TGTGCCAGCAGTTACTTAGGGGGGAACACTGAAGCTTTCTTT
>TRBJ1-2|-|TRBV19|-|14
CASRDLRANYGYTF
TGTGCCAGCAGGGACTTGCGAGCTAACTATGGCTACACCTTC
>TRBJ2-5|-|TRBV10-3|-|11
CAISVEETQYF
TGTGCCATCAGTGTAGAAGAGACCCAGTACTTC
>TRBJ1-4|-|TRBV5-1|TRBD1|14
CASSFRGGEEKLFF
TGCGCCAGCAGCTTCCGAGGGGGCGAGGAAAAACTGTTTTTT
>TRBJ2-6|-|TRBV18|-|14
CASSPGAGANVLTF
TGTGCCAGCTCACCGGGGGCCGGGGCCAACGTCCTGACTTTC
>TRBJ2-5|-|TRBV7-9|-|16
CASKGQGRRDQETQYF
TGTGCCAGCAAAGGTCAGGGAAGGCGTGACCAAGAGACCCAGTACTTC
>TRBJ2-1|-|TRBV29-1|-|13
CSVGSSGYNEQFF
TGCAGCGTTGGATCCAGCGGTTACAATGAGCAGTTCTTC
>TRBJ2-1|-|TRBV25-1|TRBD2|16
CASSESRLAGVDEQFF
TGTGCCAGCAGTGAAAGTAGACTAGCGGGAGTGGATGAGCAGTTCTTC
>TRBJ1-1|-|TRBV7-9|TRBD1|13
CASSPNRDSQAFF
TGTGCCAGCAGCCCCAACCGGGACAGCCAAGCTTTCTTT
>TRBJ1-2|-|TRBV25-1|TRBD1|15
CASTDSRQGNYGYTF
TGTGCCAGCACTGACTCCCGACAGGGCAACTATGGCTACACCTTC
>TRBJ2-3|-|TRBV29-1|TRBD2|16
CSVPLAGGPNTDTQYF
TGCAGCGTTCCATTAGCGGGAGGGCCTAACACAGATACGCAGTATTTT
>TRBJ1-2|once|TRBV29-1|-|12
CSVGGTPGGYTF
TGCAGCGTTGGCGGGACGCCGGGTGGCTACACCTTC
>TRBJ2-1|once|TRBV5-6|-|14
CASSLGPMDNEQFF
TGTGCCAGCAGCCTGGGCCCTATGGACAATGAGCAGTTCTTC
>TRBJ2-7|-|TRBV4-1|TRBD2|16
CASSRSGLAGVVEQYF
TGCGCCAGCAGCCGCTCGGGACTAGCGGGAGTGGTTGAGCAGTACTTC